The sequence of this T cell receptor beta chain was determined in a study of cytomegalovirus exposure and HLA in healthy donors. 13 Jbeta primers and 60 Vbeta primers were used for the PCR. Assay used: immunoSEQ multiplex PCR; TCRdb lists only in-frame clones, some missing. The sample lists some 88,000 clones, over 55% occurring once. Germline CDR1 SGHNT, CDR2 YYREEE (reference sequence). CDR3 length equals 12 residues. Deletions cut 5 bases from V and 7 bases from J, with 10 bases between. The sequencing sample was made of PBMCs. The TCR was taken from a woman in her twenties or thirties in good health and CMV-seronegative. The gene calls are TRBV5-4 and TRBJ1-3, with D possibly matching TRBD1 (5 bases). This CDR3 reads CASSFDSNTIYF. The CDR3 DNA sequence: TGTGCCAGCAGTTTCGACAGCAACACCATATATTTT.